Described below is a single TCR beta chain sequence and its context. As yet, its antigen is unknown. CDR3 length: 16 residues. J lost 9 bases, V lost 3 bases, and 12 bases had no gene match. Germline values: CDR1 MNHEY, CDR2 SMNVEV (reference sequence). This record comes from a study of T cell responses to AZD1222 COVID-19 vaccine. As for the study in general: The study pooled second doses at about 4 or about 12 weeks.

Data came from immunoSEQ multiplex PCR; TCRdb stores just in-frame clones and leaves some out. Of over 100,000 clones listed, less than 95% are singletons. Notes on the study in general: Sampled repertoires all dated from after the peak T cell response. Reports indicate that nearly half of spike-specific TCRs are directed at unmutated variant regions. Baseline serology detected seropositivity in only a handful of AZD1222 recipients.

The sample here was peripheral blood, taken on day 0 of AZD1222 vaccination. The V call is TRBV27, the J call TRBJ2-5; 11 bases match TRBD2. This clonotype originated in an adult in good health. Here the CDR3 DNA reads TGTGCCAGCAGTTTCCATCTAGCGGGGGGCCCCATGGCCCAGTACTTC. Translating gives CASSFHLAGGPMAQYF.